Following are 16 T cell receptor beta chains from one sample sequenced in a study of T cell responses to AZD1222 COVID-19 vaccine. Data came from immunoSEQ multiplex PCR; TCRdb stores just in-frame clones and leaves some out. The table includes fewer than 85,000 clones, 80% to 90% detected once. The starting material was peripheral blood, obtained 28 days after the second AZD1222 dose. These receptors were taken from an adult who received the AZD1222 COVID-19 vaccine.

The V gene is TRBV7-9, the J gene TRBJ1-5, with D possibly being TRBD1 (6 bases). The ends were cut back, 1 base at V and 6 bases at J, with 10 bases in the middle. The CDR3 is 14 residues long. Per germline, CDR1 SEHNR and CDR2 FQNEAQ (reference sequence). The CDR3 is CASSLGGAPQPQHF. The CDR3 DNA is TGTGCCAGCAGCTTAGGGGGGGCCCCTCAGCCCCAGCATTTT.

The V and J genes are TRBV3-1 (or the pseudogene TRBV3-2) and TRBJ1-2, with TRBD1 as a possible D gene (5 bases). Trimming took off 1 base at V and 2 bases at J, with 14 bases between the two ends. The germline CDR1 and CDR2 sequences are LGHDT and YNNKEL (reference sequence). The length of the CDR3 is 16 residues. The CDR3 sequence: CASSQGGGWGNYGYTF. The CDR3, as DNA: TGTGCCAGCAGCCAAGGGGGTGGTTGGGGGAACTATGGCTACACCTTC.

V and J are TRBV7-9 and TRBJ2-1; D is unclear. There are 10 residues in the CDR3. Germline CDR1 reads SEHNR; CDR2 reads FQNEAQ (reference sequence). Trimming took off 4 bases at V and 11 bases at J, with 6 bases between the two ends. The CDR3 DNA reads TGTGCCAGCAGCTCGATTAAGCAGTTCTTC. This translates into CASSSIKQFF.

CDR3 coding DNA: TGTGCCTGGTCGACAGGGATAAATTCACCCCTCCACTTT. Its protein is CAWSTGINSPLHF. V usage is TRBV30 and J usage is TRBJ1-6; 7 positions match TRBD1. CDR1 and CDR2 from the germline V gene are GTSNPN and SVGIG (reference sequence). Trimming at V came to 5 bases and at J to 7 bases, leaving 5 bases not matched to a gene. The CDR3 spans 13 residues.

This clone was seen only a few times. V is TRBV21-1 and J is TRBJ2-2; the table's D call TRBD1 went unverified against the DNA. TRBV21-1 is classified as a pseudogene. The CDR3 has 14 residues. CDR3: CASGDRVTTGELFF. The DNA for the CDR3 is TGTGCCAGCGGGGACAGGGTCACAACCGGGGAGCTGTTTTTT.

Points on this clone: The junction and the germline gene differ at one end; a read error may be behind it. CDR3 region: CASSLAWEPILLGAKNIQYF. For the CDR3, the DNA is TGTGCCAGCAGCCTAGCCTGGGAACCCATACTGCTAGGGGCCAAAAACATTCAGTACTTC. V is TRBV7-8 and J is TRBJ2-4; a possible D gene is TRBD2 (5 bases). In germline, CDR1 is SGHVS, CDR2 FQNEAQ. The CDR3 has 20 residues.

The CDR3 nucleotides read TGCGCCAGTCTTCCACTCAGGGGGGCCGGCAATCAGCCCCAGCATTTT. As protein: CASLPLRGAGNQPQHF. This sequence joins TRBV10-1 and TRBJ1-5; 7 bases fit TRBD1. The CDR3 contains 16 residues. CDR1 and CDR2 (germline): WNHNN, SYGVQD (reference sequence). The V segment lost 9 bases and the J segment 2 bases; nucleotides outside the gene matches: 13.

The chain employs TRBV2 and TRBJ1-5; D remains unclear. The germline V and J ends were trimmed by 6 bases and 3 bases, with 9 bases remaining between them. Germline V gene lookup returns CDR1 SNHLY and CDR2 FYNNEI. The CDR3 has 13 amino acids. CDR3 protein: CASSRLFNQPQHF. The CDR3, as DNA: TGTGCCAGCAGCCGACTTTTCAATCAGCCCCAGCATTTT.

The CDR3 loop is CASSSRFSSGANVLTF. The CDR3, as DNA: TGTGCCAGCAGTAGCAGGTTTAGCTCTGGGGCCAACGTCCTGACTTTC. J is TRBJ2-6 and V is TRBV27, with unresolved D. The CDR3 has 16 residues. Germline V CDR1 and CDR2: MNHEY, SMNVEV (reference sequence). Trimming took 5 bases from V and 0 from J, leaving 11 bases between them.

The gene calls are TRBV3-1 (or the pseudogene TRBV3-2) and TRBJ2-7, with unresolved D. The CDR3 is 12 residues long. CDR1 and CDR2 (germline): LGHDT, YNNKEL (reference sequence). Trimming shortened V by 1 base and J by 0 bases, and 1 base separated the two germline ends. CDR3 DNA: TGTGCCAGCAGCCAAGTCTCCTACGAGCAGTACTTC. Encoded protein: CASSQVSYEQYF.

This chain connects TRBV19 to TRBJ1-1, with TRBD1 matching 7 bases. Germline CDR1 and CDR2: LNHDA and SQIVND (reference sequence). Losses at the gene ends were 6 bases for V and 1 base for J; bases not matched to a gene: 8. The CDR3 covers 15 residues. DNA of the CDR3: TGTGCCAGTAGCTTACAGGGGACCCAGAACACTGAAGCTTTCTTT. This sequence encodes CASSLQGTQNTEAFF. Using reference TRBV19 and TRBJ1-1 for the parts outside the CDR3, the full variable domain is DGGITQSPKYLFRKEGQNVTLSCEQNLNHDAMYWYRQDPGQGLRLIYYSQIVNDFQKGDIAEGYSVSREKKESFPLTVTSAQKNPTAFYLCASSLQGTQNTEAFFGQGTRLTVV.

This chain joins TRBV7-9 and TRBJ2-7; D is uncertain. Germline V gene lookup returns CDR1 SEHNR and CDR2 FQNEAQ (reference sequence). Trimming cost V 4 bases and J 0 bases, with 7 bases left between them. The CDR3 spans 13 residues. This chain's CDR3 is CASSSPASYEQYF. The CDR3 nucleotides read TGTGCCAGCAGCTCCCCCGCCTCCTACGAGCAGTACTTC.

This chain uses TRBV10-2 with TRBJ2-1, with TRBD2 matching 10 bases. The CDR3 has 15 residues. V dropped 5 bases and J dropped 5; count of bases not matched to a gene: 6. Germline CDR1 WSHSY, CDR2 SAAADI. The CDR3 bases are TGCGCCAGCAGTCTTGCGGGACTAGCGAACAATGAGCAGTTCTTC. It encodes CASSLAGLANNEQFF.

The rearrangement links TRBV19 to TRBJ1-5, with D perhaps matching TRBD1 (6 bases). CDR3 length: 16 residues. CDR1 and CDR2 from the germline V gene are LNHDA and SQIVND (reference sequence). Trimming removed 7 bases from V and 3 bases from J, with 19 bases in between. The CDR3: CASTRLQDRNNQPQHF. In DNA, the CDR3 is TGTGCCAGTACCCGCCTCCAGGACAGAAACAATCAGCCCCAGCATTTT.

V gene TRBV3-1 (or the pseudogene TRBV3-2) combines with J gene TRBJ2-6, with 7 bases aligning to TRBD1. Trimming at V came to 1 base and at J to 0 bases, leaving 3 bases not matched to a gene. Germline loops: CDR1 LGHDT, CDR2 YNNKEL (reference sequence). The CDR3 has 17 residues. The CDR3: CASSQVTGHSGANVLTF. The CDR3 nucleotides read TGTGCCAGCAGCCAAGTGACAGGGCACTCTGGGGCCAACGTCCTGACTTTC.

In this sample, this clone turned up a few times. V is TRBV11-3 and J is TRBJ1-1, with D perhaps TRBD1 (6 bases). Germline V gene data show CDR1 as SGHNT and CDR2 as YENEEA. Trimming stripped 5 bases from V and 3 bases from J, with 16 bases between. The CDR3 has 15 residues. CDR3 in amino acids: CASSQDSRVDTEAFF. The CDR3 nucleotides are TGTGCCAGCAGCCAGGACAGTCGGGTTGACACTGAAGCTTTCTTT.